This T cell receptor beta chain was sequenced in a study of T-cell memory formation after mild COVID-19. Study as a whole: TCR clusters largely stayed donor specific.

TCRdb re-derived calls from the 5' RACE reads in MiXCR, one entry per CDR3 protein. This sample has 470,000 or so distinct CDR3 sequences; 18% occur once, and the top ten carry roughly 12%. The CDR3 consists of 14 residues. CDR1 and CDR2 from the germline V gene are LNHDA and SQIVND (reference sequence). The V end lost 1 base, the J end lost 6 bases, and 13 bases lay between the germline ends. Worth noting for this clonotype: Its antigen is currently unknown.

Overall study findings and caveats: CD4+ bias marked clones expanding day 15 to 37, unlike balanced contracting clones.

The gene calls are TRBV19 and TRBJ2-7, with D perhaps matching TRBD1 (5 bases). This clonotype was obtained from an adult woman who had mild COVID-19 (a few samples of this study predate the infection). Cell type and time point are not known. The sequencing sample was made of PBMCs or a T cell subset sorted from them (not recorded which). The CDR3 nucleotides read TGTGCCAGTAGTATAGTAGAAGGGGCCGGCGAGCAGTACTTC. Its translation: CASSIVEGAGEQYF.